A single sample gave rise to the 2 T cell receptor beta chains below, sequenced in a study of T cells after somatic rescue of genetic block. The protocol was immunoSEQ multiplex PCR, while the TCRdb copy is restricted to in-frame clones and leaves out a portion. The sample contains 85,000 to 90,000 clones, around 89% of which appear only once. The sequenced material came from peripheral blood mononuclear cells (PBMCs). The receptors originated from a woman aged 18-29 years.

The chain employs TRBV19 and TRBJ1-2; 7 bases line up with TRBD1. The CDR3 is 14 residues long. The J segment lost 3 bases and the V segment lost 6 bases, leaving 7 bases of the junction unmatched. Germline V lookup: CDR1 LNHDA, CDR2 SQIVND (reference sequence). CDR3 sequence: CASRLTGVDYGYTF. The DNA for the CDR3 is TGTGCCAGTAGGCTAACAGGGGTAGACTATGGCTACACCTTC.

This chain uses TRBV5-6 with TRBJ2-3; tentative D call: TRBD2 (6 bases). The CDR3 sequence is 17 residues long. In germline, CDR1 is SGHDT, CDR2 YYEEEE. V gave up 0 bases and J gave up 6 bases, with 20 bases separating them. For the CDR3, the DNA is TGTGCCAGCAGCTTGGTTGTCGGGGGAGGAGGCAAGGATACGCAGTATTTT. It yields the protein CASSLVVGGGGKDTQYF.